These 6 T cell receptor beta chains originate from one sample sequenced in a study of blood T cell repertoires in COVID-19. Sequencing used immunoSEQ multiplex PCR; TCRdb keeps in-frame clones, though not all of them. The sample includes a few hundred thousand clones, around 84% seen only once; the top ten take over 7%. The sequenced sample was PBMCs or T cells enriched from blood (not recorded which). The receptors derive from a woman aged 40 to 55 with acute COVID-19.

Note on this clone: This specimen includes other DNA sequences encoding the same CDR3. The CDR3, as DNA: TGTGCCAGCAGAGACAGGGGAGGTTCACCCCTCCACTTT. This sequence encodes CASRDRGGSPLHF. This chain links TRBV19 with TRBJ1-6; 8 nucleotides line up with TRBD1. Trimming took 9 bases from V and 9 from J; bases not matched to a gene: 7. This CDR3 is built from 13 residues. The germline V gene has CDR1 LNHDA and CDR2 SQIVND (reference sequence). The full variable domain, its missing parts supplied by reference TRBV19 and TRBJ1-6, is DGGITQSPKYLFRKEGQNVTLSCEQNLNHDAMYWYRQDPGQGLRLIYYSQIVNDFQKGDIAEGYSVSREKKESFPLTVTSAQKNPTAFYLCASRDRGGSPLHFGNGTRLTVT.

V and J are TRBV5-4 and TRBJ2-2, with D possibly being TRBD2 (6 bases). The germline V gene has CDR1 SGHNT and CDR2 YYREEE (reference sequence). V shed 4 bases and J shed 5 bases, with 15 bases lying between them. The CDR3 spans 15 residues. CDR3 nucleotide sequence: TGTGCCAGCAGCCCGGCGGCGGGGCCGACCGGGGAGCTGTTTTTT. It specifies CASSPAAGPTGELFF. Supplemented by reference TRBV5-4 and TRBJ2-2, the full variable domain reads ETGVTQSPTHLIKTRGQQVTLRCSSQSGHNTVSWYQQALGQGPQFIFQYYREEENGRGNFPPRFSGLQFPNYSSELNVNALELDDSALYLCASSPAAGPTGELFFGEGSRLTVL.

The V gene is TRBV5-1, the J gene TRBJ1-4; D is uncertain. V lost 4 bases, J lost 0 bases, and 13 bases lay in between. The CDR3 covers 16 residues. Looked up from germline, CDR1 is SGHRS and CDR2 is YFSETQ. The CDR3 region has the DNA TGCGCCAGCAGCCCGAGGGTCCTGACAACTAATGAAAAACTGTTTTTT. It codes for CASSPRVLTTNEKLFF.

V and J are TRBV19 and TRBJ2-2; perhaps TRBD1 as D (6 bases). The V gene lost 7 bases and the J gene lost 6 bases, with 12 bases spanning the gap. The CDR3 has 13 amino acids. Germline CDR1 and CDR2: LNHDA and SQIVND (reference sequence). CDR3 sequence (DNA): TGTGCCAGTAAAGAGGGGGTGGCCGGGGAGCTGTTTTTT. It encodes CASKEGVAGELFF.

This chain connects TRBV20-1 to TRBJ1-5; D gene uncertain. Trimming removed 3 bases from V and 3 bases from J, with 12 bases in between. The germline V gene encodes CDR1 DFQATT and CDR2 SNEGSKA (reference sequence). There are 14 residues in the CDR3. Written as DNA, the CDR3 is TGCAGTGCTAGTTGGCAGGCGCTCAATCAGCCCCAGCATTTT. Translated, it gives CSASWQALNQPQHF.

The rearrangement links TRBV3-1 (or the pseudogene TRBV3-2) to TRBJ2-2, with 8 bases aligning to TRBD2. Germline V gene data show CDR1 as LGHDT and CDR2 as YNNKEL (reference sequence). V gave up 3 bases and J gave up 1 base; unmatched junction bases: 16. CDR3 length: 20 amino acids. CDR3 nucleotides: TGTGCCAGCAGCCATTCGCCAGGAATAGGCACTAGCGGGAACACCGGGGAGCTGTTTTTT. This codes for CASSHSPGIGTSGNTGELFF.